The T cell receptor (beta chain) described here comes from a study of T cell therapy after organ transplantation. This clone was counted only a few times. Its antigen remains unknown. The CDR3 covers 15 residues. Germline lookup yields CDR1 MNHNS and CDR2 SASEGT. V shed 2 bases, J shed 6 bases, and the junction held 7 bases outside the gene matches. Whole-study findings and limits: Effects of concurrent antirejection and antiviral medications were not evaluable. Both transferred clonotypes and endogenous ones absent from products apparently reconstituted.

TCRdb keeps only in-frame clones here, not all; method: immunoSEQ multiplex PCR. The sample carries approximately 20,000 clones, about four fifths recorded once. Time point defined: 4-8 weeks after completion of therapy. The sequenced sample was CD8+ T cells from blood, obtained after autologous CMV-specific T cell therapy. J is TRBJ2-3 and V is TRBV6-1; TRBD2 matches 8 bases. The TCR originated in a human patient who had received a solid organ transplant and had CMV disease. Some of the T cells might come from the graft donor. CDR3 bases: TGTGCCAGCAGTGAAAGGTCGGGAGGGTCGGATACGCAGTATTTT. Its translation: CASSERSGGSDTQYF.